Following are 12 T cell receptor beta chains from one sample sequenced in a study of identical twins. TCRdb processed the 5' RACE reads anew with MiXCR; each CDR3 protein has one entry. Of some 330,000 distinct CDR3 sequences listed, 8.5% to 10% were seen once; the top ten hold under 9.5%. Specimen: naive T cells sorted from blood. The receptors stem from a woman in her forties or fifties in good health.

The chain has TRBV7-9 and TRBJ2-5; 7 nucleotides agree with TRBD2. This CDR3 spans 14 amino acids. V trimming: 6 bases; J trimming: 4 bases; junction bases outside the gene matches: 8. Germline assignment: CDR1 SEHNR and CDR2 FQNEAQ (reference sequence). CDR3 amino acids: CASSPGLDGETQYF. DNA of the CDR3: TGTGCCAGCAGTCCAGGACTAGACGGAGAGACCCAGTACTTC.

The CDR3 loop is CSAREGLGTQPQHF. As DNA, the CDR3 is TGCAGTGCTAGAGAAGGATTGGGAACACAGCCCCAGCATTTT. The chain recombines TRBV20-1 with TRBJ1-5; no clear D. Looked up from germline, CDR1 is DFQATT and CDR2 is SNEGSKA (reference sequence). CDR3 size: 14 residues. Trimming took off 0 bases at V and 7 bases at J, with 13 bases between the two ends.

This clonotype has only a few counts. The chain has TRBV27 and TRBJ2-7; D is ambiguous. Germline CDR1 and CDR2: MNHEY and SMNVEV (reference sequence). CDR3 length equals 14 residues. V was pared by 2 bases and J by 2 bases, with 10 bases between. CDR3 DNA sequence: TGTGCCAGCAGTTTAGATGGGGTGGCCTACGAGCAGTACTTC. This sequence encodes CASSLDGVAYEQYF.

In this sample, this clonotype turned up a few times. The gene calls are TRBV4-1 and TRBJ2-7; perhaps TRBD1 as D (5 bases). V lost 0 bases and J 0 bases, leaving 12 bases between the germline ends. CDR1 MGHRA and CDR2 YSYEKL come from the germline V gene. This CDR3 is built from 16 residues. The CDR3 nucleotides read TGCGCCAGCAGCCAAGAACAGGACGTCAGCTCCTACGAGCAGTACGTC. It yields the protein CASSQEQDVSSYEQYV.

This clonotype was counted a few times. The chain recombines TRBV11-2 with TRBJ2-3; 10 bases align to TRBD2. The CDR3 is made up of 17 amino acids. CDR1 is SGHAT, CDR2 FQNNGV, per germline. Germline trimming cut 0 bases from V and 4 bases from J; bases unmatched to any gene: 7. CDR3 residues: CASSLDGLAGEADTQYF. CDR3 coding DNA: TGTGCCAGCAGCTTAGATGGCCTAGCGGGAGAAGCAGATACGCAGTATTTT.

V is TRBV7-9 and J is TRBJ1-2; D is unclear. The germline gives CDR1 SEHNR, CDR2 FQNEAQ (reference sequence). The V end was cut by 5 bases, the J end by 7 bases, with 17 bases between. The CDR3 covers 14 residues. This CDR3 is CASSNPLVPVGYTF. Written as DNA, the CDR3 is TGTGCCAGCAGCAATCCGCTTGTACCGGTTGGCTACACCTTC. The complete variable domain, with remaining parts taken from reference TRBV7-9 and TRBJ1-2, reads DTGVSQNPRHKITKRGQNVTFRCDPISEHNRLYWYRQTLGQGPEFLTYFQNEAQLEKSRLLSDRFSAERPKGSFSTLEIQRTEQGDSAMYLCASSNPLVPVGYTFGSGTRLTVV.

This clonotype was counted at least ten times. The chain recombines TRBV15 with TRBJ2-2, with D perhaps TRBD2 (5 bases). In germline, CDR1 is LNHNV, CDR2 YYDKDF (reference sequence). V lost 0 bases to trimming and J lost 5 bases, with 7 bases between them. This CDR3 comprises 14 residues. CDR3 sequence reads: CATSREADTGELFF. The DNA of the CDR3 is TGTGCCACCAGCAGAGAAGCGGATACCGGGGAGCTGTTTTTT.

This clonotype was found many times. The J gene is TRBJ2-7, the V gene TRBV10-3, with D possibly matching TRBD1 (5 bases). Trimming removed 10 bases at V and 5 bases at J, with 12 bases between. The CDR3 sequence is 11 residues long. Germline V gives CDR1 ENHRY, CDR2 SYGVKD. CDR3 DNA sequence: TGTGCCACTTACCAGGGAAACGAGCAGTACGTC. This translates into CATYQGNEQYV.

This clonotype was observed a handful of times. The rearrangement joins TRBV7-9 to TRBJ1-4; 11 nucleotides match TRBD1. This CDR3 is built from 15 residues. Germline values: CDR1 SEHNR, CDR2 FQNEAQ (reference sequence). Losses at the gene ends were 7 bases for V and 7 bases for J; bases not matched to a gene: 8. The CDR3 region is CASNRDGTGGEKLFF. Written as DNA, the CDR3 is TGTGCCAGCAATAGAGACGGGACAGGGGGTGAAAAACTGTTTTTT.

This clonotype was found a few times. The rearrangement uses TRBV15 and TRBJ1-3; a possible D gene is TRBD1 (5 bases). The V gene's germline CDR1 is LNHNV and CDR2 YYDKDF (reference sequence). The CDR3 runs 13 residues. V lost 2 bases and J lost 4, with 6 bases in between. CDR3 in amino acids: CATSRPGGNTIYF. The CDR3 DNA reads TGTGCCACCAGCAGACCAGGGGGAAACACCATATATTTT.

The gene calls are TRBV27 and TRBJ1-1, with 7 bases matching TRBD1. The germline V gene encodes CDR1 MNHEY and CDR2 SMNVEV (reference sequence). V shed 5 bases and J 5 bases; nucleotides not matched to a gene: 8. The CDR3 spans 14 residues. The CDR3 spells CASSPIQGKTEAFF. CDR3 coding DNA: TGTGCCAGCAGTCCGATACAGGGGAAGACTGAAGCTTTCTTT.

In its sample, this clonotype was seen many times. This chain links TRBV5-1 with TRBJ2-7; 9 positions agree with TRBD2. The germline CDR1 and CDR2 sequences are SGHRS and YFSETQ. Trimming took 2 bases from V and 5 from J; bases not matched to a gene: 5. The CDR3 length is 14 residues. For the CDR3, the DNA is TGCGCCAGCAGCTTATTTGTAGCGGGAGACGAGCAGTACTTC. It is translated as CASSLFVAGDEQYF.